Shown below are 5 T cell receptor beta chains from a single sample sequenced in a study of T cells after yellow fever vaccination. TCRdb recomputed calls from the 5' RACE reads with MiXCR, one row per CDR3 protein. Of 550,000 to 750,000 distinct CDR3 sequences in the sample, 13% are singletons; the top ten hold over 12%. This sample comprised PBMCs, obtained on the day of the yellow fever booster vaccination. These receptors originate from a man aged 25 to 45 who received the YFV17D yellow fever vaccine.

The chain links TRBV28 to TRBJ2-1, with 12 bases identical to TRBD2. The CDR3 sequence is 19 residues long. Trimming cost V 5 bases and J 0 bases; bases outside gene matches: 11. Germline CDR1 and CDR2: MDHEN and SYDVKM. In nucleotides, the CDR3 is TGTGCCAGCAGTCCCTTGGCTAGCGGGAGGGCGGGCTCCTACAATGAGCAGTTCTTC. Translation: CASSPLASGRAGSYNEQFF.

A few counts support this clonotype. V is TRBV20-1 and J is TRBJ2-1, with D unclear. CDR3 length equals 15 residues. CDR1 and CDR2 (germline): DFQATT, SNEGSKA (reference sequence). Trimming removed 6 bases at V and 1 base at J, with 16 bases between. The CDR3 loop reads CSAVLGLESYNEQFF. The CDR3 bases are TGCAGTGCCGTCCTAGGGCTAGAGTCCTACAATGAGCAGTTCTTC.

At least ten counts were recorded for this clonotype. This chain links TRBV9 with TRBJ1-1; D not certain. V lost 1 base and J lost 3, with 7 bases in between. From germline, CDR1 is SGDLS and CDR2 YYNGEE. The CDR3 covers 13 residues. CDR3 DNA: TGTGCCAGCAGCGTACGGCAGGACACTGAAGCTTTCTTT. Residues: CASSVRQDTEAFF. The full variable domain, in which reference TRBV9 and TRBJ1-1 provide the parts outside the CDR3, is DSGVTQTPKHLITATGQRVTLRCSPRSGDLSVYWYQQSLDQGLQFLIQYYNGEERAKGNILERFSAQQFPDLHSELNLSSLELGDSALYFCASSVRQDTEAFFGQGTRLTVV.

The chain combines TRBV9 with TRBJ2-1; the D gene is possibly TRBD1 (5 bases). This CDR3 spans 13 amino acids. With 0 bases removed from V and 8 bases from J, the gap between germline ends came to 9 bases. CDR1 is SGDLS, CDR2 YYNGEE, per germline. The CDR3 sequence is CASSVGGADEQFF. Here the CDR3 DNA reads TGTGCCAGCAGCGTAGGGGGCGCGGATGAGCAGTTCTTC. Full variable domain (rest looked up from reference TRBV9 and TRBJ2-1): DSGVTQTPKHLITATGQRVTLRCSPRSGDLSVYWYQQSLDQGLQFLIQYYNGEERAKGNILERFSAQQFPDLHSELNLSSLELGDSALYFCASSVGGADEQFFGPGTRLTVL.

At least ten counts were recorded for this clonotype. The chain employs TRBV21-1 and TRBJ2-7; TRBD1 is the table's D call, not checked against the DNA. TRBV21-1 is a pseudogene. The CDR3 consists of 17 residues. The CDR3 DNA reads as TGTGCCAGCAGCAAAGAAGTGAGGGGGGACACCCTCTACGAGCAGTACTTC. Its protein product is CASSKEVRGDTLYEQYF.